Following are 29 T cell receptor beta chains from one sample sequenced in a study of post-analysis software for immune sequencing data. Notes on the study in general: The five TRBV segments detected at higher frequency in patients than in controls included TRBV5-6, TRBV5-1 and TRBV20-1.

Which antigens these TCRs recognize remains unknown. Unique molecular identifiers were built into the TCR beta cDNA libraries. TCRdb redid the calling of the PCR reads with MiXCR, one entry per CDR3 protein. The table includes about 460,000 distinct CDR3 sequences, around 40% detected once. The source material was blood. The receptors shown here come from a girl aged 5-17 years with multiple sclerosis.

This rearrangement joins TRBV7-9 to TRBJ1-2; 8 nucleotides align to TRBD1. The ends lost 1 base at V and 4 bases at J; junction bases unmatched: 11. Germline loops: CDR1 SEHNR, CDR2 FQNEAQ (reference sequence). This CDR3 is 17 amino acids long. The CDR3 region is CASSLGRDRWLGYGYTF. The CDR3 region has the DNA TGTGCCAGCAGCTTAGGGCGGGACAGGTGGCTTGGCTATGGCTACACCTTC.

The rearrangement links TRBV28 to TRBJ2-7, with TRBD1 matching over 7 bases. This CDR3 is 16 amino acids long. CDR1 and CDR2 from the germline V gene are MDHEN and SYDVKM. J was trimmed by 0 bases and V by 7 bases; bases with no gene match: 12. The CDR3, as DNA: TGTGCCAGCATCCACTCAGACAGGGTGAGCTCCTACGAGCAGTACTTC. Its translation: CASIHSDRVSSYEQYF.

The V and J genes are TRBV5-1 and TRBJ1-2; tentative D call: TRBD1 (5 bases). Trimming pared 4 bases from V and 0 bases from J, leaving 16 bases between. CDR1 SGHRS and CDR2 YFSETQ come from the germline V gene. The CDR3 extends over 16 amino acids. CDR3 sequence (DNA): TGCGCCAGCAGCGTAGCGGGACGGCAAGCTAACTATGGCTACACCTTC. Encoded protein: CASSVAGRQANYGYTF.

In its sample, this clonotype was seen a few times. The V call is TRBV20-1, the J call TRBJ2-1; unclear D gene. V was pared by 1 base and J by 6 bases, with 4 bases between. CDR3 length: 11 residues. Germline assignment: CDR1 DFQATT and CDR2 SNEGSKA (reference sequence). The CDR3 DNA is TGCAGTGCTAGAGTGGCCAATGAGCAGTTCTTC. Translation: CSARVANEQFF.

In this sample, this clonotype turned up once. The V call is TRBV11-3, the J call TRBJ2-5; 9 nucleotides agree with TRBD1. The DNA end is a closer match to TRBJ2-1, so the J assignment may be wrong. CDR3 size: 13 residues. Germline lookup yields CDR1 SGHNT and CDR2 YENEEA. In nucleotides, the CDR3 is TGTGCCAGCAGCTTAGACCCGGACAGGGGGCAGTTCTTC. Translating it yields CASSLDPDRGQFF.

The CDR3: CASSQSQGGETQYF. The CDR3 region has the DNA TGTGCCAGCAGTCAGTCTCAGGGGGGGGAGACCCAGTACTTC. The V and J genes are TRBV28 and TRBJ2-5, with D perhaps TRBD1 or TRBD2 (7 bases each). The CDR3 totals 14 residues. CDR1 is MDHEN, CDR2 SYDVKM, per germline. V was cut by 5 bases and J by 5 bases, with 15 bases left in between. Filled out from reference TRBV28 and TRBJ2-5, the complete variable domain reads DVKVTQSSRYLVKRTGEKVFLECVQDMDHENMFWYRQDPGLGLRLIYFSYDVKMKEKGDIPEGYSVSREKKERFSLILESASTNQTSMYLCASSQSQGGETQYFGPGTRLLVL.

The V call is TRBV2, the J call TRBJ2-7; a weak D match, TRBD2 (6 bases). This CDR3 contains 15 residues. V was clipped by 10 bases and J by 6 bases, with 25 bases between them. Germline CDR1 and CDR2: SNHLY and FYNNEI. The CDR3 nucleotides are TGTGCCACTACCCCTACAACGGGAGTCGTAAGCGAGCAGTACTTC. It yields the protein CATTPTTGVVSEQYF.

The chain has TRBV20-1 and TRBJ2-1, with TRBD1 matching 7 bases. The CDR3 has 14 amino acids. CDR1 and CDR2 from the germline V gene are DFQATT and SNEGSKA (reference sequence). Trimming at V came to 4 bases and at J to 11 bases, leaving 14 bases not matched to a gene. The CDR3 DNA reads TGCAGTGCTACCTCCTTGGGGACAGCCATAAAGCAGTTCTTC. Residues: CSATSLGTAIKQFF.

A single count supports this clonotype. CDR3 bases: TGTGCCAGCACCGTTACAGCGGGAGCAGGCGAGCAGTTCTTC. This translates into CASTVTAGAGEQFF. The V and J genes are TRBV6-5 and TRBJ2-1; 8 bases fit TRBD2. The germline V gene encodes CDR1 MNHEY and CDR2 SVGAGI. The V segment lost 7 bases and the J segment 10 bases; nucleotides outside the gene matches: 12. The CDR3 loop spans 14 amino acids.

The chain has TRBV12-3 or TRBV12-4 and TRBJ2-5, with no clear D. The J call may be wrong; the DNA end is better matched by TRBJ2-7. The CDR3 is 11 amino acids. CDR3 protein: CASSAGSEQYF. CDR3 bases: TGTGCCAGCAGCGCCGGGTCCGAGCAGTACTTC.

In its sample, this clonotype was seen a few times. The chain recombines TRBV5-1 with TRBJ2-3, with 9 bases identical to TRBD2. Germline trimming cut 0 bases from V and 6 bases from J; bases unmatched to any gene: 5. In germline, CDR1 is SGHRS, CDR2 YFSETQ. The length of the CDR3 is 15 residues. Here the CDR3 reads CASSLASGRRDTQYF. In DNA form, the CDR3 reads TGCGCCAGCAGCTTGGCGAGCGGGAGGAGGGATACGCAGTATTTT.

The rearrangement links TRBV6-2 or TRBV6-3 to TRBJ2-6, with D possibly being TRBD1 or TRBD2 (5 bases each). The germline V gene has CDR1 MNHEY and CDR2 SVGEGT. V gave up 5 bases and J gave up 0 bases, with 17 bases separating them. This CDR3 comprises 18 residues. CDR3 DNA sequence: TGTGCCAGCAGTCCCGACAGCGGCTCAGGCTCTGGGGCCAACGTCCTGACTTTC. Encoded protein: CASSPDSGSGSGANVLTF.

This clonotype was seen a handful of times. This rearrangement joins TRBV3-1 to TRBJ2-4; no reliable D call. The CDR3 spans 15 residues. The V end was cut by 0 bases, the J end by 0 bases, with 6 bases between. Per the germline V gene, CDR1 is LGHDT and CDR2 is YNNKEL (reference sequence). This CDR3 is CASSQDAEAKNIQYF. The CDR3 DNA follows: TGTGCCAGCAGCCAAGACGCGGAAGCCAAAAACATTCAGTACTTC.

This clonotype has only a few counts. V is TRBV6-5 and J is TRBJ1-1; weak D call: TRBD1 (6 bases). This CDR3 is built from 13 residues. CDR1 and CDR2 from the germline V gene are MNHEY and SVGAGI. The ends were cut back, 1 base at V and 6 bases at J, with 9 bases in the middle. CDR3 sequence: CASSYWGAAEAFF. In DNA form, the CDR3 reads TGTGCCAGCAGTTACTGGGGGGCCGCTGAAGCTTTCTTT.

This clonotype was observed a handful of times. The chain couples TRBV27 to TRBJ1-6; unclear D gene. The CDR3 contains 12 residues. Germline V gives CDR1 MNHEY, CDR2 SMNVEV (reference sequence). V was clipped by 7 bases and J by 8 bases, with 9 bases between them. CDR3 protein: CASTDRDSPLHF. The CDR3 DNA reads TGTGCCAGCACCGACCGGGATTCACCCCTCCACTTT.

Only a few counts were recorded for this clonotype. CDR3 DNA: TGTGCCAGCACCTTAAATGTCGGTGAGAACACTGAAGCTTTCTTT. Residues: CASTLNVGENTEAFF. This rearrangement joins TRBV27 to TRBJ1-1; no definite D call. Trimming cost V 7 bases and J 1 base, with 16 bases left between them. CDR3 length equals 15 residues. The germline gives CDR1 MNHEY, CDR2 SMNVEV (reference sequence).

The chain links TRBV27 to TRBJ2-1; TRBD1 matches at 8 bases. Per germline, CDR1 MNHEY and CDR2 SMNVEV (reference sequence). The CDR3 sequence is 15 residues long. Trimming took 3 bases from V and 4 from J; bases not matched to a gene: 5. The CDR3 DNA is TGTGCCAGCAGTTTCCTGGACAGGGTTTACAATGAGCAGTTCTTC. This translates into CASSFLDRVYNEQFF.

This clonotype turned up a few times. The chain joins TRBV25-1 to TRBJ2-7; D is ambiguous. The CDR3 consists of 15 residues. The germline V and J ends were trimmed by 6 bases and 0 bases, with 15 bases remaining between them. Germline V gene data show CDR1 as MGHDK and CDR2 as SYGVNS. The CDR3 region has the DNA TGTGCCAGCAGCCCTGCACTGGTAAGCTCCTACGAGCAGTACTTC. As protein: CASSPALVSSYEQYF.

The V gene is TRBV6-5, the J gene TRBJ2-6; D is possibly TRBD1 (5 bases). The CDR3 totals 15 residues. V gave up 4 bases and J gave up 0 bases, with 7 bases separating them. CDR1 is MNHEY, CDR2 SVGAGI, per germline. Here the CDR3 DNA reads TGTGCCAGCAGTTCAGGGTCCTCTGGGGCCAACGTCCTGACTTTC. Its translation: CASSSGSSGANVLTF.

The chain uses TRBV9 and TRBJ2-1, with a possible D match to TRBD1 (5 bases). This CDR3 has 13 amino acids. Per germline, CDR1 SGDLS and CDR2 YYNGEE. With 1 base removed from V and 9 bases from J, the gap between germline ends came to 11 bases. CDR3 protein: CASSVIGAAEQFF. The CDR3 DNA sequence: TGTGCCAGCAGCGTAATAGGGGCAGCTGAGCAGTTCTTC. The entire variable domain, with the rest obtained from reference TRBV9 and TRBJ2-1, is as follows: DSGVTQTPKHLITATGQRVTLRCSPRSGDLSVYWYQQSLDQGLQFLIQYYNGEERAKGNILERFSAQQFPDLHSELNLSSLELGDSALYFCASSVIGAAEQFFGPGTRLTVL.

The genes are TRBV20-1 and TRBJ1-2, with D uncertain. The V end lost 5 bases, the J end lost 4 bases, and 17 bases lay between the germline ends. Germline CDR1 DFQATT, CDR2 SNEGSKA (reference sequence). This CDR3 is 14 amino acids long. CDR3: CSAGLARAAYGYTF. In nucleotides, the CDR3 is TGCAGTGCTGGGCTGGCTCGGGCAGCCTATGGCTACACCTTC.

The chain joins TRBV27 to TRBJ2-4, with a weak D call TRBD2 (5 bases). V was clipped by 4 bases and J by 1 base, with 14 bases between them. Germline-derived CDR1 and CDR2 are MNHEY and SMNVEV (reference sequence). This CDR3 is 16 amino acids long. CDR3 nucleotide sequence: TGTGCCAGCAGTTCGGACTCCCCCGGGGCCAAAAACATTCAGTACTTC. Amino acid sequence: CASSSDSPGAKNIQYF.

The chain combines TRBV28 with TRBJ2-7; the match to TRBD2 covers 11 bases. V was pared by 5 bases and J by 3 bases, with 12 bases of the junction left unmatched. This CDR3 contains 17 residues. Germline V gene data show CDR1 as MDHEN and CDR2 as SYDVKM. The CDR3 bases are TGTGCCAGCAGTGCCCGATCCGGACTAGCGGGCTTCTACGAGCAGTACTTC. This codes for CASSARSGLAGFYEQYF.

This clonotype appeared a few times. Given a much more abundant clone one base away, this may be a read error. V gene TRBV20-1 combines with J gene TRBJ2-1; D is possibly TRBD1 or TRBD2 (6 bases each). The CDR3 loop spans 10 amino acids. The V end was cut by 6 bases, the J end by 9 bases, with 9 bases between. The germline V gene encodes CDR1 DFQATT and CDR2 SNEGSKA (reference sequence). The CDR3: CSAGGGEQFF. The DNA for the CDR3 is TGCAGTGCAGGGGGAGGTGAGCAGTTCTTC.

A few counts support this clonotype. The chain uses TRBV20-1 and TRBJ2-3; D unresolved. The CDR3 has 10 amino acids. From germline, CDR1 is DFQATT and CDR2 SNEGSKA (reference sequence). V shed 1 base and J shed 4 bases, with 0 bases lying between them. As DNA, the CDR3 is TGCAGTGCTAGAGCAGATACGCAGTATTTT. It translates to CSARADTQYF.

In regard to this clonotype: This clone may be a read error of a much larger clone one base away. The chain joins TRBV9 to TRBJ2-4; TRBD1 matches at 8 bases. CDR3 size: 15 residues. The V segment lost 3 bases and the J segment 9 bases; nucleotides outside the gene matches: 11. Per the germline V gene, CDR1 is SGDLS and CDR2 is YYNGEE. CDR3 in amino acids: CASSANPGQEAIQYF. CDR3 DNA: TGTGCCAGCAGCGCTAATCCGGGACAGGAGGCCATTCAGTACTTC.

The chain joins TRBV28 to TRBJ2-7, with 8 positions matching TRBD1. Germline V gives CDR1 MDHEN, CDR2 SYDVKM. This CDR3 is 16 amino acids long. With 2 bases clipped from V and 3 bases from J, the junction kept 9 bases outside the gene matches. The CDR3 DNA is TGTGCCAGCAGTTTAGGGGGACAGGAGGACCTCTACGAGCAGTACTTC. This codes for CASSLGGQEDLYEQYF.

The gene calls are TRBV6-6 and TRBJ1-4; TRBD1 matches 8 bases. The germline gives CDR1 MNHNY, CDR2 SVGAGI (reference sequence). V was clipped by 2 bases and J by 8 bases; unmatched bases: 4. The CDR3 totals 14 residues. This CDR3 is CASSYGDRREKLFF. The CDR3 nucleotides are TGTGCCAGCAGTTACGGGGACAGGCGGGAAAAACTGTTTTTT.

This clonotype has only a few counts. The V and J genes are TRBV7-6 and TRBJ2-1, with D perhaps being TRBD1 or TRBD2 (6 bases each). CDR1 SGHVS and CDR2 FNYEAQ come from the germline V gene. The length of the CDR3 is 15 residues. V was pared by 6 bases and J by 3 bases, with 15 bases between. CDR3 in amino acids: CASRAGGGGYNEQFF. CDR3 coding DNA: TGTGCCAGCAGAGCCGGCGGAGGGGGCTACAATGAGCAGTTCTTC. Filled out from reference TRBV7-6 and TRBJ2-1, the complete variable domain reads GAGVSQSPRYKVTKRGQDVALRCDPISGHVSLYWYRQALGQGPEFLTYFNYEAQQDKSGLPNDRFSAERPEGSISTLTIQRTEQRDSAMYRCASRAGGGGYNEQFFGPGTRLTVL.